Below, 17 T cell receptor beta chains from the same sample are listed, as sequenced in a study of blood T cell repertoires in COVID-19. This table comes from immunoSEQ multiplex PCR, and its TCRdb copy is limited to in-frame clones, with some not included. The repertoire holds around 130,000 clones, with about four fifths as singletons. Sample: peripheral blood. These TCRs come from a man in his sixties with acute or convalescent COVID-19.

This clone has just a few counts. This CDR3 is also generated by other DNA sequences in the sample. The chain links TRBV5-6 to TRBJ2-3; 9 bases match TRBD2. CDR1 SGHDT and CDR2 YYEEEE come from the germline V gene. The V gene end was trimmed by 0 bases and the J gene end by 0 bases; junction bases not matched to a gene: 2. The CDR3 loop spans 16 amino acids. This chain's CDR3 is CASSLVLAGSTDTQYF. CDR3 in DNA: TGTGCCAGCAGCTTGGTTCTAGCGGGGAGCACAGATACGCAGTATTTT. Using reference TRBV5-6 and TRBJ2-3 for the parts outside the CDR3, the full variable domain is DAGVTQSPTHLIKTRGQQVTLRCSPKSGHDTVSWYQQALGQGPQFIFQYYEEEERQRGNFPDRFSGHQFPNYSSELNVNALLLGDSALYLCASSLVLAGSTDTQYFGPGTRLTVL.

The V gene is TRBV2, the J gene TRBJ1-2; D is possibly TRBD1 (6 bases). Trimming removed 5 bases at V and 6 bases at J, with 10 bases between. Germline CDR1 is SNHLY and CDR2 is FYNNEI. There are 12 residues in the CDR3. CDR3 DNA sequence: TGTGCCAGCAGTAGTTCAGGGGATGGCTACACCTTC. Encoded protein: CASSSSGDGYTF. Supplemented by reference TRBV2 and TRBJ1-2, the full variable domain reads EPEVTQTPSHQVTQMGQEVILRCVPISNHLYFYWYRQILGQKVEFLVSFYNNEISEKSEIFDDQFSVERPDGSNFTLKIRSTKLEDSAMYFCASSSSGDGYTFGSGTRLTVV.

This clone was seen a single time. The J gene is TRBJ2-5, the V gene TRBV29-1; D gene uncertain. This CDR3 contains 12 residues. Trimming shortened V by 3 bases and J by 2 bases, and 7 bases separated the two germline ends. From germline, CDR1 is SQVTM and CDR2 ANQGSEA. In DNA, the CDR3 is TGCAGCGTTGATATTAATCAAGAGACCCAGTACTTC. As protein: CSVDINQETQYF.

The J gene is TRBJ2-3, the V gene TRBV15; possibly TRBD1 for D (6 bases). From germline, CDR1 is LNHNV and CDR2 YYDKDF (reference sequence). V lost 8 bases to trimming and J lost 2 bases, with 11 bases between them. This CDR3 has 13 amino acids. As DNA, the CDR3 is TGTGCCACCCCCCAGGGGAACACAGATACGCAGTATTTT. It specifies CATPQGNTDTQYF.

The chain recombines TRBV6-5 with TRBJ1-1; perhaps TRBD1 as D (6 bases). The CDR3 sequence is 15 residues long. Germline V CDR1 and CDR2: MNHEY, SVGAGI. V lost 8 bases to trimming and J lost 6 bases, with 22 bases between them. In DNA, the CDR3 is TGTGCCAGCCGCCGGGAGGGGGGCAGGGTGGCTGAAGCTTTCTTT. Its translation is CASRREGGRVAEAFF.

The chain has TRBV6-5 and TRBJ1-2; TRBD1 is a possible D gene (6 bases). V lost 6 bases to trimming and J lost 6 bases, with 8 bases between them. The CDR3 sequence is 11 residues long. From germline, CDR1 is MNHEY and CDR2 SVGAGI. Here the CDR3 reads CASRDSDGYTF. The CDR3 DNA is TGTGCCAGCAGGGACAGTGATGGCTACACCTTC.

The rearrangement joins TRBV19 to TRBJ2-3, with D possibly being TRBD2 (5 bases). The CDR3 length is 11 residues. The V gene lost 2 bases and the J gene lost 14 bases, with 11 bases spanning the gap. The germline V gene has CDR1 LNHDA and CDR2 SQIVND (reference sequence). CDR3: CASSITRELYF. As DNA, the CDR3 is TGTGCCAGTAGTATAACTAGGGAGTTGTATTTT. Using reference TRBV19 and TRBJ2-3 for the parts outside the CDR3, the full variable domain is DGGITQSPKYLFRKEGQNVTLSCEQNLNHDAMYWYRQDPGQGLRLIYYSQIVNDFQKGDIAEGYSVSREKKESFPLTVTSAQKNPTAFYLCASSITRELYFGPGTRLTVL.

The chain carries TRBV29-1 and TRBJ1-1; D might be TRBD1 (6 bases). The CDR3 runs 13 residues. Trimming took off 4 bases at V and 0 bases at J, with 9 bases between the two ends. The germline V gene encodes CDR1 SQVTM and CDR2 ANQGSEA. CDR3 nucleotides: TGCAGCGTTGCGGACAGTATGAACACTGAAGCTTTCTTT. Protein sequence: CSVADSMNTEAFF.

This rearrangement joins TRBV6-5 to TRBJ2-1, with 7 bases that match TRBD2. Unmatched junction bases numbered 1, after V lost 2 bases and J lost 0 bases. The CDR3 extends over 15 amino acids. Germline V lookup: CDR1 MNHEY, CDR2 SVGAGI. The CDR3 protein is CASSYGGSSYNEQFF. As DNA, the CDR3 is TGTGCCAGCAGTTACGGCGGGAGCTCCTACAATGAGCAGTTCTTC.

The gene calls are TRBV5-1 and TRBJ1-1; D call uncertain. The CDR3 covers 13 residues. CDR1 is SGHRS, CDR2 YFSETQ, per germline. V lost 1 base to trimming and J lost 8 bases, with 12 bases between them. CDR3 protein: CASSLSGVEEAFF. CDR3 DNA: TGCGCCAGCAGCTTGAGCGGGGTTGAAGAAGCTTTCTTT.

The chain carries TRBV23-1 and TRBJ2-1, with 8 bases fitting TRBD2. TRBV23-1 is noted as an ORF with a role that remains uncertain. The CDR3 is 14 residues long. V shed 11 bases and J 2 bases; nucleotides not matched to a gene: 8. The CDR3 DNA reads TGCGCCTTTACCCGGGGGGGGACCTACAATGAGCAGTTCTTC. It yields the protein CAFTRGGTYNEQFF.

The sample holds a few counts of this clone. V gene TRBV9 combines with J gene TRBJ1-3; D call uncertain. The germline V gene encodes CDR1 SGDLS and CDR2 YYNGEE. Trimming shortened V by 0 bases and J by 4 bases, and 8 bases separated the two germline ends. The CDR3 spans 14 residues. The CDR3 region has the DNA TGTGCCAGCAGCGTAGGTCTCCCGGGAAACACCATATATTTT. Residues: CASSVGLPGNTIYF.

The chain employs TRBV27 and TRBJ1-2, with 8 bases lining up with TRBD1. CDR1 and CDR2 from the germline V gene are MNHEY and SMNVEV (reference sequence). CDR3 size: 14 residues. With V trimmed by 6 bases and J by 5 bases, 8 bases remained unmatched. DNA of the CDR3: TGTGCCAGCAGGACCGGACAGGGCAGATATGGCTACACCTTC. This encodes CASRTGQGRYGYTF.

The CDR3 here is CASSIMVGSEQYF. In nucleotides, the CDR3 is TGTGCCAGTAGTATAATGGTCGGGTCCGAGCAGTACTTC. The chain is built from TRBV19 and TRBJ2-7; D uncertain. V lost 2 bases to trimming and J lost 6 bases, with 11 bases between them. CDR1 and CDR2 (germline): LNHDA, SQIVND (reference sequence). This CDR3 spans 13 amino acids. Supplemented by reference TRBV19 and TRBJ2-7, the full variable domain reads DGGITQSPKYLFRKEGQNVTLSCEQNLNHDAMYWYRQDPGQGLRLIYYSQIVNDFQKGDIAEGYSVSREKKESFPLTVTSAQKNPTAFYLCASSIMVGSEQYFGPGTRLTVT.

This clone was seen a handful of times. V is TRBV18 and J is TRBJ1-5; 8 positions match TRBD1. This CDR3 is built from 14 residues. Germline lookup yields CDR1 KGHSH and CDR2 LQKENI. V gave up 3 bases and J gave up 3 bases; unmatched junction bases: 1. The CDR3 sequence is CASSPGQDNQPQHF. CDR3 bases: TGTGCCAGCTCACCGGGACAGGACAATCAGCCCCAGCATTTT.

V gene TRBV5-1 combines with J gene TRBJ2-1; TRBD1 aligns across 11 bases. Germline CDR1 SGHRS, CDR2 YFSETQ. Germline trimming cut 5 bases from V and 5 bases from J; bases unmatched to any gene: 6. There are 15 residues in the CDR3. The CDR3 nucleotides read TGCGCCAGCAGACAGGGACAGGGGGGCCACAATGAGCAGTTCTTC. Amino acid sequence: CASRQGQGGHNEQFF.

The rearrangement uses TRBV18 and TRBJ1-5; D possibly corresponds to TRBD1 (5 bases). V was clipped by 4 bases and J by 5 bases, with 18 bases between them. Per germline, CDR1 KGHSH and CDR2 LQKENI. The CDR3 is 16 residues long. The CDR3 spells CASSLHDSPPDQPQHF. DNA of the CDR3: TGTGCCAGCTCACTACACGACAGTCCACCCGATCAGCCCCAGCATTTT.